The T cell receptor beta chain under discussion was sequenced for a study of blood T cell dynamics during melanoma immunotherapy. Overall study: Metastatic melanoma patients received first-line pembrolizumab or nivolumab plus ipilimumab.

Every bulk PBMC sample received the same 350 ng of DNA. Clones were sequenced by immunoSEQ multiplex PCR, and TCRdb holds only the in-frame ones, with some missing. The sample lists more than 10,000 clones; just over 85% were seen once. This CDR3 contains 15 residues. CDR1 MNHEY and CDR2 SMNVEV come from the germline V gene (reference sequence). V lost 6 bases and J 0 bases, leaving 15 bases between the germline ends. As to time point: pre-treatment baseline. Patients had no prior systemic cancer treatment, immunosuppressants or other active cancers. This TCR was sampled from a human donor with melanoma. Sequences were derived from blood, sampled from a patient treated with checkpoint blockade. This sequence joins TRBV27 and TRBJ2-7; the D gene is possibly TRBD2 (6 bases). The CDR3 sequence: CASRRDALSSYEQYF. As DNA, the CDR3 is TGTGCCAGCAGGCGGGACGCACTGAGCTCCTACGAGCAGTACTTC.